This TCR beta chain was found in a study of molecular identifiers for immune sequencing clone quantification. Via MiXCR, TCRdb re-called the PCR reads, giving one row per CDR3 protein. The sample includes a few hundred thousand distinct CDR3 sequences, roughly 23% of them seen just once. The specimen was naive CD8+ T cells from blood, with Jurkat cell RNA spiked in. Subset described: FACS-sorted CD8+CD4-CCR7+CD45RA+ naive T cells. The TCR comes from a human donor in good health. Some libraries in this study had Jurkat cell RNA spiked in.

The chain's CDR3 is CASSLGTGGVGAFF. For the CDR3, the DNA is TGTGCCAGCAGCTTAGGGACAGGGGGCGTTGGGGCTTTCTTT. The chain uses TRBV13 and TRBJ1-1; 10 nucleotides line up with TRBD1. Germline V CDR1 and CDR2: PRHDT, FYEKMQ (reference sequence). Unmatched junction bases numbered 6, after V lost 0 bases and J lost 11 bases. This CDR3 has 14 amino acids.